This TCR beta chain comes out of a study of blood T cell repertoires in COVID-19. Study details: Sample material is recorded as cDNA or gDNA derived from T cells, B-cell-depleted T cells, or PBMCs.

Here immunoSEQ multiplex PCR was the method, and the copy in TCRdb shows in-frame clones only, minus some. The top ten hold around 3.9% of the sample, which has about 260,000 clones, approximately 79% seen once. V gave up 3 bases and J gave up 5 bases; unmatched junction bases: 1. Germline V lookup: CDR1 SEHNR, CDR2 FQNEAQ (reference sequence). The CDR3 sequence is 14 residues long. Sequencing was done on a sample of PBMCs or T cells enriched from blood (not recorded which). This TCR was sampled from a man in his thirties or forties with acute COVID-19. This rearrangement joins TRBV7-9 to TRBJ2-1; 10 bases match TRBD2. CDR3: CASSFGTSDNEQFF. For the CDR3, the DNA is TGTGCCAGCAGCTTCGGGACTAGCGACAATGAGCAGTTCTTC.